This TCR beta chain was profiled in a study of CD8+CD57+ T cells in acquired aplastic anemia. Germline V lookup: CDR1 MNHNS, CDR2 SASEGT. The CDR3 runs 14 residues. Trimming took off 2 bases at V and 0 bases at J, with 7 bases between the two ends. Patients chosen for sequencing had shown CD8+CD57+ cell expansion by flow cytometry. Genomic DNA provided the template from which TCR beta VDJ and CDR3 profiles were obtained. From the reads, TCRdb called clonotypes with MiXCR, one entry per CDR3 protein. The sample includes some 200,000 distinct CDR3 sequences, approximately 50% of them seen just once. In its sample, this clonotype was seen many times.

The sample taken for sequencing was sorted CD4+, CD8+, or CD8+CD57+ T cells (not recorded which) from PBMCs. The rearrangement uses TRBV6-1 and TRBJ1-1; D gene ambiguous. The sequence derives from a human donor with aplastic anemia. The CDR3 bases are TGTGCCAGCAGTGAAAACAGAATGAACACTGAAGCTTTCTTT. As protein: CASSENRMNTEAFF.